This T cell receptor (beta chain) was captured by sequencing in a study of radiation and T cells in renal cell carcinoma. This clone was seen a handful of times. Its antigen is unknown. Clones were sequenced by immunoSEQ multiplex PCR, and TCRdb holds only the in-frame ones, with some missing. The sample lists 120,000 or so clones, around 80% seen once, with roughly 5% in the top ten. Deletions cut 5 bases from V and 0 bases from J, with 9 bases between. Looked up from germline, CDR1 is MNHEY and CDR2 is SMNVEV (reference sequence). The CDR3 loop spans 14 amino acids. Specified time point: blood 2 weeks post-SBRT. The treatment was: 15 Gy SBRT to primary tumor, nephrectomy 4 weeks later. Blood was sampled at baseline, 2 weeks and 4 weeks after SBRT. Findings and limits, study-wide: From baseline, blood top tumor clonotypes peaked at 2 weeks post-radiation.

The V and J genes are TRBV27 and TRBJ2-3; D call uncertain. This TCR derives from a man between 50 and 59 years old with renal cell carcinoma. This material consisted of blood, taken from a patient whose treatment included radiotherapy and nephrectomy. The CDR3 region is CASSKQTSTDTQYF. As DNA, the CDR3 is TGTGCCAGCAGTAAGCAAACTAGCACAGATACGCAGTATTTT.